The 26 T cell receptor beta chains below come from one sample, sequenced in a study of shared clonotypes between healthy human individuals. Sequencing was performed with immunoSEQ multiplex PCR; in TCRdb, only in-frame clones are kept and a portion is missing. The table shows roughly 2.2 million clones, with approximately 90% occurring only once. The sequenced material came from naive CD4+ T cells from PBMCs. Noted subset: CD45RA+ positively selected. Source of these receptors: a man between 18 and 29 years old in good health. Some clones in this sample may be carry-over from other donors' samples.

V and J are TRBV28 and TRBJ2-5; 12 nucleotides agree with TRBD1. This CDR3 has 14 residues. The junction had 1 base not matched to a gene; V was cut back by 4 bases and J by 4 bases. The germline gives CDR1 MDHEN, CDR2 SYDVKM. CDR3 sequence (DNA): TGTGCCAGCAGTTCGGGACAGGGGGCAGAGACCCAGTACTTC. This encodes CASSSGQGAETQYF.

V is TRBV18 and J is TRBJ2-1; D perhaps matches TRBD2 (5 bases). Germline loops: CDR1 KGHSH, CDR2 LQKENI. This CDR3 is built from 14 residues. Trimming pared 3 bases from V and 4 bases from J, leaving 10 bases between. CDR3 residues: CASSPYGGYNEQFF. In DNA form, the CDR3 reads TGTGCCAGCTCACCTTACGGAGGATACAATGAGCAGTTCTTC.

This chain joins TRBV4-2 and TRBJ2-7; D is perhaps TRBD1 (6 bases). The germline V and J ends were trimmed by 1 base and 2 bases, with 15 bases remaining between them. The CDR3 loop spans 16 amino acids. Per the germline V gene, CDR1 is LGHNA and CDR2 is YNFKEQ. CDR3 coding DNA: TGTGCCAGCAGCCAAGGGATACAGGGAATTACCTACGAGCAGTACTTC. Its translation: CASSQGIQGITYEQYF.

The CDR3 DNA reads as TGCGCCAGCAGCCAGCTGAGTAGCCGGGAGACCCAGTACTTC. This encodes CASSQLSSRETQYF. V and J are TRBV4-1 and TRBJ2-5; no reliable D call. Trimming stripped 3 bases from V and 5 bases from J, with 13 bases between. From germline, CDR1 is MGHRA and CDR2 YSYEKL. The CDR3 runs 14 residues.

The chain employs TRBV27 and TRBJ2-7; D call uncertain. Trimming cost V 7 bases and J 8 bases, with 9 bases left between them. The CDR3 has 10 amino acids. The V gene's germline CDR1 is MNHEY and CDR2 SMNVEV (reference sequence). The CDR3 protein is CASIPLKQYF. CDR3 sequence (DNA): TGTGCCAGCATTCCCCTCAAGCAGTACTTC.

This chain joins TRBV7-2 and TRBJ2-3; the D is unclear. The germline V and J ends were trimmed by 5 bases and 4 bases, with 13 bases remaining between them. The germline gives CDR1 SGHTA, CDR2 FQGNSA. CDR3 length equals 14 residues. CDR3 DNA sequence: TGTGCCAGCAGCCTACAGCAATGGGCAGATACGCAGTATTTT. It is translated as CASSLQQWADTQYF.

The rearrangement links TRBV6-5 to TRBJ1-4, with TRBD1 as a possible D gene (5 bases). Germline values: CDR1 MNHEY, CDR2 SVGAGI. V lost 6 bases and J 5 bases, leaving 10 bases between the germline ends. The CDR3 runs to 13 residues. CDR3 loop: CASRTGGNEKLFF. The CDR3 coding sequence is TGTGCCAGCAGAACCGGGGGAAATGAAAAACTGTTTTTT.

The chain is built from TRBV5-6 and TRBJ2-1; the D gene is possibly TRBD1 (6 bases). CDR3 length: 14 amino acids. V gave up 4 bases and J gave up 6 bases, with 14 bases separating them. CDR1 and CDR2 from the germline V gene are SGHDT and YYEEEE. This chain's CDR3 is CASSLRGYSNEQFF. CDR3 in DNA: TGTGCCAGCAGCCTCAGGGGATATTCCAATGAGCAGTTCTTC.

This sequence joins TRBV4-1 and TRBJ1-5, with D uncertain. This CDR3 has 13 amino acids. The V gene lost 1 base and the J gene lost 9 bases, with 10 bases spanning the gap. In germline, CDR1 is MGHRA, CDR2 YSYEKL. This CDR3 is CASSQGFEGPQHF. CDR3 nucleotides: TGCGCCAGCAGCCAAGGATTTGAGGGGCCCCAGCATTTT.

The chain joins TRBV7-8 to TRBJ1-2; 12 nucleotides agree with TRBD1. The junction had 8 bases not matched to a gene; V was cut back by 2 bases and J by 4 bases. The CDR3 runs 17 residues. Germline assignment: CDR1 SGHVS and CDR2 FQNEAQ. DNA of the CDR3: TGTGCCAGCAGCTTAAGGGACAGGGGGCTGGATGTCTATGGCTACACCTTC. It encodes CASSLRDRGLDVYGYTF.

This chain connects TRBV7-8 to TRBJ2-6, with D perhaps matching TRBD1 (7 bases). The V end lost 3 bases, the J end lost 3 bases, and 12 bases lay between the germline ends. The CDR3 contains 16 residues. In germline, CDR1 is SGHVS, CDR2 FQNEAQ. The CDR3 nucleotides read TGTGCCAGCAGCTTCGCAGGGGGGAATGGGGCCAACGTCCTGACTTTC. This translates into CASSFAGGNGANVLTF.

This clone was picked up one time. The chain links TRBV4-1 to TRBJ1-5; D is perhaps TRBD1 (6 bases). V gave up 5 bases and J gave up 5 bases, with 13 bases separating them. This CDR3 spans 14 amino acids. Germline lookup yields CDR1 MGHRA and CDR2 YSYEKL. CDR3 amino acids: CASSGGGTHQPQHF. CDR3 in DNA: TGCGCCAGCAGCGGAGGGGGAACCCATCAGCCCCAGCATTTT.

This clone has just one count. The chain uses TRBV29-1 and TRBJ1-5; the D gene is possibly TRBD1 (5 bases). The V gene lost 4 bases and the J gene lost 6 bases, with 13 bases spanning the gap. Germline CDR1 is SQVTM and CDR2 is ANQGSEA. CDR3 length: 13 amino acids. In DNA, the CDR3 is TGCAGCGTTGTAACCAGGGTCGGTCAGCCCCAGCATTTT. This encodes CSVVTRVGQPQHF.

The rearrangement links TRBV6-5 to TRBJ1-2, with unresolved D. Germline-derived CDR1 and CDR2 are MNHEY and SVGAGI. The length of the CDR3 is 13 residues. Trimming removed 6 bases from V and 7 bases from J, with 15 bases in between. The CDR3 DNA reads TGTGCCAGCAGGCGGACCGCGATCCGTGGCTACACCTTC. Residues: CASRRTAIRGYTF.

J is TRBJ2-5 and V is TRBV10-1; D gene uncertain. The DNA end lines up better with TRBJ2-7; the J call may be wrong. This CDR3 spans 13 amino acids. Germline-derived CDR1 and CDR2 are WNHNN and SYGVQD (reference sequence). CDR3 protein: CASSEVPGDEQYF. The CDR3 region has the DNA TGCGCCAGCAGTGAGGTCCCTGGGGACGAGCAGTACTTC.

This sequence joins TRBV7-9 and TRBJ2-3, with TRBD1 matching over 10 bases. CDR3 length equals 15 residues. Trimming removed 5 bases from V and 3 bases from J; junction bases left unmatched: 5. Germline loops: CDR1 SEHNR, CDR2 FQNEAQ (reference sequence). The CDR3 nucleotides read TGTGCCAGCAGCCCGGGACAGGGGCTAACAGATACGCAGTATTTT. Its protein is CASSPGQGLTDTQYF.

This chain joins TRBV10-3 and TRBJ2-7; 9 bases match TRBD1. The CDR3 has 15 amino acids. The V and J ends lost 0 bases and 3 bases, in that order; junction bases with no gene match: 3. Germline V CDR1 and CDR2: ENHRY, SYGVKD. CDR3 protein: CAISESTGGVYEQYF. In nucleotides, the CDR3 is TGTGCCATCAGTGAGTCGACAGGGGGGGTCTACGAGCAGTACTTC.

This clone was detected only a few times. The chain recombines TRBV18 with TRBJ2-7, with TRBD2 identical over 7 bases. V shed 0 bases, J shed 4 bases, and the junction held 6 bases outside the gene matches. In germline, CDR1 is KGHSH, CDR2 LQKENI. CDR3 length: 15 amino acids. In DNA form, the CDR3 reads TGTGCCAGCTCACCACCCGGCGGGAGATGGTACGAGCAGTACTTC. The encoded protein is CASSPPGGRWYEQYF. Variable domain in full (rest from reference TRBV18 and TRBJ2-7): NAGVMQNPRHLVRRRGQEARLRCSPMKGHSHVYWYRQLPEEGLKFMVYLQKENIIDESGMPKERFSAEFPKEGPSILRIQQVVRGDSAAYFCASSPPGGRWYEQYFGPGTRLTVT.

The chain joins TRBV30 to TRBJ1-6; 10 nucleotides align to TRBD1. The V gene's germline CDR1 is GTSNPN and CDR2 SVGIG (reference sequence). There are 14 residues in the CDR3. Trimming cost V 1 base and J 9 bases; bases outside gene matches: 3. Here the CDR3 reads CAWSGDRGGSPLHF. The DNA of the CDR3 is TGTGCCTGGAGTGGGGACAGGGGTGGTTCACCCCTCCACTTT.

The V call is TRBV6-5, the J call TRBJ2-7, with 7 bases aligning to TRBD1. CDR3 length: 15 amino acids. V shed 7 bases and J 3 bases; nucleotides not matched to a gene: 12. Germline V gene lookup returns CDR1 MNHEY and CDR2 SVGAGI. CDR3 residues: CASNPGQTTYYEQYF. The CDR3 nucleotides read TGTGCCAGCAACCCGGGACAGACAACATACTACGAGCAGTACTTC.

Here the CDR3 DNA reads TGTGCCAGCAGCTTGGAGGCGGCGGCCCTCCACTTT. It codes for CASSLEAAALHF. This chain uses TRBV5-8 with TRBJ1-6; D not certain. The V and J ends lost 0 bases and 14 bases respectively, with 9 bases between them. The CDR3 contains 12 residues. CDR1 is SGHTS, CDR2 YDEGEE, per germline.

This CDR3 reads CASWFRQGPGELFF. DNA for the CDR3: TGTGCCAGCTGGTTCAGACAGGGCCCCGGGGAGCTGTTTTTT. The genes are TRBV19 and TRBJ2-2; TRBD1 aligns across 7 bases. From germline, CDR1 is LNHDA and CDR2 SQIVND (reference sequence). The CDR3 is 14 residues long. V lost 9 bases to trimming and J lost 6 bases; unmatched junction nucleotides: 10.

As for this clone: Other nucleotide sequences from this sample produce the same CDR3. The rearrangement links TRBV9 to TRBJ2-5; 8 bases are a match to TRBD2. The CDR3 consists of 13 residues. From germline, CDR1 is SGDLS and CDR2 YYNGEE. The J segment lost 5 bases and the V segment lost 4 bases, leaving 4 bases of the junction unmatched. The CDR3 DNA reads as TGTGCCAGCAGCCCAAGACTAGCGGAGACCCAGTACTTC. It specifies CASSPRLAETQYF.

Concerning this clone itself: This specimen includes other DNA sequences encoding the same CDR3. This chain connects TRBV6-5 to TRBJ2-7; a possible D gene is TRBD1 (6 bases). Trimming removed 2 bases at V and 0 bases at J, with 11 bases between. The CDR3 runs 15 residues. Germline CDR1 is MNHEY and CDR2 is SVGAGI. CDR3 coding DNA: TGTGCCAGCAGTTACGGGGGCGTGAGCTCCTACGAGCAGTACTTC. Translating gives CASSYGGVSSYEQYF.

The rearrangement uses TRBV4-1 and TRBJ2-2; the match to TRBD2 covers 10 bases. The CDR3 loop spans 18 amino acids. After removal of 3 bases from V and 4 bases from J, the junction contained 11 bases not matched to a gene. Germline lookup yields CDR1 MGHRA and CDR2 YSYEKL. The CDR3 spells CASSQGGLAARATGELFF. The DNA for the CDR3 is TGCGCCAGCAGCCAGGGTGGACTAGCGGCCCGGGCCACCGGGGAGCTGTTTTTT.

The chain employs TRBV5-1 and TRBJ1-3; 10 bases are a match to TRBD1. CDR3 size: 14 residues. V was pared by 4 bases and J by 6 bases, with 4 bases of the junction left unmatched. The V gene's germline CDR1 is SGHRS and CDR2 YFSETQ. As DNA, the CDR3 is TGCGCCAGCAGCGGACAGGGGGGAGAAAACACCATATATTTT. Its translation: CASSGQGGENTIYF.